These 10 T cell receptor beta chains came from one sample sequenced in a study of T cells after yellow fever vaccination. TCRdb analysed the 5' RACE reads with MiXCR anew, one entry per CDR3 protein. Of about 580,000 distinct CDR3 sequences in the sample, around a sixth were seen once. Source: PBMCs, taken about 5 days after the first yellow fever vaccination. The origin of the receptors is a man aged 18-30 years who received the YFV17D yellow fever vaccine.

This clonotype was counted a few times. The J gene is TRBJ2-3, the V gene TRBV20-1, with TRBD2 as a possible D gene (5 bases). Trimming took 3 bases from V and 5 from J, leaving 21 bases between them. The CDR3 has 16 amino acids. The germline CDR1 and CDR2 sequences are DFQATT and SNEGSKA (reference sequence). The CDR3, as DNA: TGCAGTGCTAGTCTTCTCGGCCCGGGGTCGCAAGATACGCAGTATTTT. It translates to CSASLLGPGSQDTQYF.

The rearrangement joins TRBV2 to TRBJ2-5, with D possibly matching TRBD2 (6 bases). CDR3 size: 15 residues. Germline CDR1 is SNHLY and CDR2 is FYNNEI. The germline V and J ends were trimmed by 8 bases and 4 bases, with 20 bases remaining between them. CDR3 loop: CASGPGGWGSETQYF. CDR3 nucleotide sequence: TGTGCCAGCGGCCCCGGGGGTTGGGGATCAGAGACCCAGTACTTC.

The rearrangement joins TRBV5-4 to TRBJ2-7, with TRBD2 matching over 12 bases. The junction had 5 bases not matched to a gene; V was cut back by 4 bases and J by 3 bases. The CDR3 totals 15 residues. Germline V gene sequence: CDR1 SGHNT, CDR2 YYREEE (reference sequence). In DNA form, the CDR3 reads TGTGCCAGCAGCAGGGTGGGACTAGCGGGCTACGAGCAGTACGTC. Translated: CASSRVGLAGYEQYV.

This clonotype has more than one count but fewer than ten. V and J are TRBV6-2 or TRBV6-3 and TRBJ2-2, with 7 bases identical to TRBD1. CDR3 length: 17 amino acids. V was clipped by 6 bases and J by 3 bases; unmatched bases: 13. The V gene's germline CDR1 is MNHEY and CDR2 SVGEGT. In DNA, the CDR3 is TGTGCCAGCAGAAGTCAGAGGGGGCACCGGGACACCGGGGAGCTGTTTTTT. This gives the protein CASRSQRGHRDTGELFF.

The chain has TRBV5-1 and TRBJ1-2; D is ambiguous. Trimming cost V 2 bases and J 3 bases, with 14 bases left between them. Germline V lookup: CDR1 SGHRS, CDR2 YFSETQ. This CDR3 region has 15 residues. This CDR3 is CASSLTVTEDYGYTF. The CDR3 DNA follows: TGCGCCAGCAGCTTAACGGTTACGGAGGACTATGGCTACACCTTC.

This sequence joins TRBV5-1 and TRBJ2-2, with TRBD2 as a possible D gene (6 bases). Germline V gene data show CDR1 as SGHRS and CDR2 as YFSETQ. Between the trimmed V and J ends, which lost 4 bases and 3 bases, there was a span of 13 bases. The CDR3 length is 15 residues. In nucleotides, the CDR3 is TGCGCCAGCAGCAACCCGGGACTGGACACCGGGGAGCTGTTTTTT. This gives the protein CASSNPGLDTGELFF.

In this sample, this clonotype turned up many times. The CDR3 region is CASSEAYSNQPQHF. CDR3 bases: TGCGCCAGCAGCGAGGCCTATAGCAATCAGCCCCAGCATTTT. The genes are TRBV4-1 and TRBJ1-5; D is uncertain. CDR1 MGHRA and CDR2 YSYEKL come from the germline V gene. This CDR3 has 14 residues. V was cut by 5 bases and J by 0 bases, with 8 bases left in between.

The sample holds a few counts of this clonotype. V usage is TRBV6-1 and J usage is TRBJ1-2; 7 bases are shared with TRBD1. Germline lookup yields CDR1 MNHNS and CDR2 SASEGT. V gave up 0 bases and J gave up 3 bases; unmatched junction bases: 7. This CDR3 is 16 amino acids long. CDR3 coding DNA: TGTGCCAGCAGTGAAGCGGGCAGGGGGGGCGACTATGGCTACACCTTC. It codes for CASSEAGRGGDYGYTF.

This clonotype showed up just a few times. The chain uses TRBV20-1 and TRBJ2-2; D is undetermined. The germline V and J ends were trimmed by 0 bases and 1 base, with 9 bases remaining between them. CDR3 length: 15 amino acids. Germline loops: CDR1 DFQATT, CDR2 SNEGSKA (reference sequence). The CDR3 DNA sequence: TGCAGTGCTAGAGAGACGCGCCTGAACACCGGGGAGCTGTTTTTT. Its translation: CSARETRLNTGELFF.

Concerning this clonotype itself: The junction departs from germline at one end; a sequencing error may be responsible. This rearrangement joins TRBV7-9 to TRBJ2-3, with D possibly being TRBD2 (6 bases). The germline V gene has CDR1 SEHNR and CDR2 FQNEAQ (reference sequence). The CDR3 extends over 17 amino acids. CDR3 residues: CASYSTLGRGLTDTRYF. The CDR3 nucleotides read TGTGCCAGCTACTCAACTTTAGGAAGGGGACTCACAGATACGCGGTATTTT.